Each of the 30 T cell receptor beta chains below was sequenced from the same sample in a study of cytomegalovirus exposure and HLA in healthy donors. With 60 Vbeta and 13 Jbeta primers, the PCR was carried out. Repertoires were generated with immunoSEQ multiplex PCR, while TCRdb's copy carries only in-frame clones and drops some. In the table there are about 200,000 clones, 10% to 15% of which are singletons. The sequenced sample consisted of PBMCs. Receptor source: a man aged 50 or older in good health and CMV-seropositive.

This clone was observed a few times. The gene calls are TRBV11-3 and TRBJ2-1; the match to TRBD2 covers 8 bases. Unmatched junction bases numbered 9, after V lost 5 bases and J lost 6 bases. The CDR3 is 15 residues long. Germline CDR1 SGHNT, CDR2 YENEEA. The CDR3 spells CASSGSRGGPNEQFF. DNA for the CDR3: TGTGCCAGCAGCGGCAGCCGCGGGGGGCCCAATGAGCAGTTCTTC.

The chain employs TRBV6-4 and TRBJ1-2; D is ambiguous. Germline-derived CDR1 and CDR2 are MRHNA and SNTAGT. CDR3 length equals 11 residues. Trimming pared 0 bases from V and 7 bases from J, leaving 3 bases between. CDR3 DNA: TGTGCCAGCAGTGACTCGAGTGGCTACACCTTC. Translating gives CASSDSSGYTF.

This clone appeared a few times. Additional DNA sequences in this sample encode the identical CDR3. The chain recombines TRBV28 with TRBJ1-2; D possibly corresponds to TRBD1 (6 bases). This CDR3 has 12 residues. Deletions cut 6 bases from V and 5 bases from J, with 10 bases between. Germline V gene lookup returns CDR1 MDHEN and CDR2 SYDVKM. The DNA of the CDR3 is TGTGCCAGCAGCGGACAGTTTTATGGCTACACCTTC. Translated, it gives CASSGQFYGYTF.

The table lists this clone with a few counts. V and J are TRBV6-5 and TRBJ1-2, with D perhaps TRBD1 (6 bases). The V gene's germline CDR1 is MNHEY and CDR2 SVGAGI. Trimming pared 4 bases from V and 6 bases from J, leaving 15 bases between. The CDR3 spans 14 residues. This chain's CDR3 is CASSSQRGGDGYTF. DNA for the CDR3: TGTGCCAGCAGTTCCCAGCGTGGGGGCGATGGCTACACCTTC.

A single count supports this clone. The chain employs TRBV19 and TRBJ2-1, with D possibly TRBD1 on 5 matching bases. CDR1 and CDR2 from the germline V gene are LNHDA and SQIVND (reference sequence). With 3 bases removed from V and 4 bases from J, the gap between germline ends came to 10 bases. The length of the CDR3 is 14 residues. CDR3 DNA: TGTGCCAGTAGTATGGCAGGGCAATACAATGAGCAGTTCTTC. Translating it yields CASSMAGQYNEQFF. Supplemented by reference TRBV19 and TRBJ2-1, the full variable domain reads DGGITQSPKYLFRKEGQNVTLSCEQNLNHDAMYWYRQDPGQGLRLIYYSQIVNDFQKGDIAEGYSVSREKKESFPLTVTSAQKNPTAFYLCASSMAGQYNEQFFGPGTRLTVL.

The chain recombines TRBV7-8 with TRBJ1-5; 7 nucleotides align to TRBD1. Germline lookup yields CDR1 SGHVS and CDR2 FQNEAQ. CDR3 size: 18 residues. The V and J ends lost 1 base and 5 bases, in that order; junction bases with no gene match: 14. CDR3 bases: TGTGCCAGCAGCTTAGTAGGAGTCCAGACAGGGAGTGATCAGCCCCAGCATTTT. Amino acid sequence: CASSLVGVQTGSDQPQHF. The full variable domain, its missing parts supplied by reference TRBV7-8 and TRBJ1-5, is GAGVSQSPRYKVAKRGQDVALRCDPISGHVSLFWYQQALGQGPEFLTYFQNEAQLDKSGLPSDRFFAERPEGSVSTLKIQRTQQEDSAVYLCASSLVGVQTGSDQPQHFGDGTRLSIL.

This clone was seen a few times. CDR3 nucleotide sequence: TGTGCCTGGGGCGGGACCCGTAATTCACCCCTCCACTTT. It encodes CAWGGTRNSPLHF. The genes are TRBV30 and TRBJ1-6; tentatively, D is TRBD1 (5 bases). CDR3 size: 13 residues. CDR1 is GTSNPN and CDR2 is SVGIG in the germline V gene (reference sequence). With 5 bases removed from V and 6 bases from J, the gap between germline ends came to 11 bases.

This clone was seen a few times. This sequence joins TRBV5-1 and TRBJ1-1; D is perhaps TRBD1 (5 bases). Looked up from germline, CDR1 is SGHRS and CDR2 is YFSETQ. The CDR3 contains 14 residues. Trimming stripped 4 bases from V and 1 base from J, with 11 bases between. As DNA, the CDR3 is TGCGCCAGCAGCCTAGTGGACAAGAACACTGAAGCTTTCTTT. Amino acids: CASSLVDKNTEAFF.

This clone was seen more than once but under ten times. This rearrangement joins TRBV2 to TRBJ2-7; tentatively, D is TRBD2 (5 bases). CDR1 SNHLY and CDR2 FYNNEI come from the germline V gene. Trimming shortened V by 6 bases and J by 7 bases, and 22 bases separated the two germline ends. This CDR3 contains 15 residues. CDR3 sequence reads: CASSLGPGSPREQYF. As DNA, the CDR3 is TGTGCCAGCAGCTTAGGGCCGGGGAGCCCCAGGGAGCAGTACTTC. The full variable domain, rest sourced from reference TRBV2 and TRBJ2-7, is EPEVTQTPSHQVTQMGQEVILRCVPISNHLYFYWYRQILGQKVEFLVSFYNNEISEKSEIFDDQFSVERPDGSNFTLKIRSTKLEDSAMYFCASSLGPGSPREQYFGPGTRLTVT.

The chain carries TRBV16 and TRBJ2-5, with a possible D match to TRBD2 (5 bases). Trimming pared 0 bases from V and 2 bases from J, leaving 7 bases between. Germline lookup yields CDR1 KGHSY and CDR2 FQNENV. The CDR3 contains 14 residues. The CDR3 region has the DNA TGTGCCAGCAGCCAATCGAGGGTACAAGAGACCCAGTACTTC. It codes for CASSQSRVQETQYF.

The rearrangement joins TRBV5-6 to TRBJ2-3; D is unclear. The CDR3 has 12 amino acids. The germline gives CDR1 SGHDT, CDR2 YYEEEE. Trimming removed 3 bases at V and 10 bases at J, with 12 bases between. The CDR3 DNA is TGTGCCAGCAGCTCTCCGATGACTGCGCAGTATTTT. This gives the protein CASSSPMTAQYF.

As regards this clone: This sample includes further DNA sequences coding for the same CDR3. The genes are TRBV28 and TRBJ1-2; TRBD1 agrees at 8 bases. The V gene end was trimmed by 4 bases and the J gene end by 7 bases; junction bases not matched to a gene: 5. Germline-derived CDR1 and CDR2 are MDHEN and SYDVKM. The CDR3 covers 13 residues. The CDR3 DNA is TGTGCCAGCAGTTCCGGACAGGGCGGTGGCTACACCTTC. The encoded protein is CASSSGQGGGYTF.

As concerns this clone: This CDR3 is missing its conserved last phenylalanine or tryptophan, likely due to a read error. The CDR3 DNA sequence: TGTGCCATCAGCTCGGGGGGGTGGTACGAGCAGTACGCC. This sequence encodes CAISSGGWYEQYA. The gene calls are TRBV10-3 and TRBJ2-7, with 8 bases lining up with TRBD2. The CDR3 has 13 amino acids. V shed 6 bases, J shed 4 bases, and the junction held 5 bases outside the gene matches. Per germline, CDR1 ENHRY and CDR2 SYGVKD.

This clone was detected only a few times. J is TRBJ2-5 and V is TRBV5-6, with 7 bases matching TRBD2. Germline V gene data show CDR1 as SGHDT and CDR2 as YYEEEE. After removal of 2 bases from V and 2 bases from J, the junction contained 9 bases not matched to a gene. The CDR3 extends over 16 amino acids. Here the CDR3 reads CASSLKGAGIQETQYF. In DNA, the CDR3 is TGTGCCAGCAGCTTAAAAGGAGCGGGGATTCAAGAGACCCAGTACTTC.

There are a few counts of this clone. This chain connects TRBV6-6 to TRBJ2-7; either TRBD1 or TRBD2 may supply D (7 bases each). The germline V gene has CDR1 MNHNY and CDR2 SVGAGI (reference sequence). This CDR3 is built from 14 residues. V was shortened by 8 bases and J by 0 bases, with 14 bases between the two germline ends. The CDR3 spells CASRGAGGSYEQYV. In DNA form, the CDR3 reads TGTGCCAGCCGGGGGGCAGGGGGCTCCTACGAGCAGTACGTC.

CDR3 DNA: TGTGCCAGCAGCCTCCGGACAGGGAATGGCATTCAGTACTTC. Translating it yields CASSLRTGNGIQYF. This chain uses TRBV7-9 with TRBJ2-4; TRBD1 matches 8 bases. This CDR3 region has 14 residues. Germline V lookup: CDR1 SEHNR, CDR2 FQNEAQ (reference sequence). Unmatched junction bases numbered 9, after V lost 5 bases and J lost 9 bases.

The chain recombines TRBV7-8 with TRBJ2-3; 8 bases are a match to TRBD1. Germline lookup yields CDR1 SGHVS and CDR2 FQNEAQ. The CDR3 is 17 residues long. Unmatched junction bases numbered 10, after V lost 1 base and J lost 4 bases. In nucleotides, the CDR3 is TGTGCCAGCAGCTTAGGGGCCCGCCCGACAGGGGCAGATACGCAGTATTTT. It is translated as CASSLGARPTGADTQYF.

The chain couples TRBV6-1 to TRBJ2-1, with unresolved D. This CDR3 contains 13 residues. V lost 4 bases to trimming and J lost 4 bases, with 8 bases between them. Germline V CDR1 and CDR2: MNHNS, SASEGT. DNA for the CDR3: TGTGCCAGCAGTGTAAGAGATTACAATGAGCAGTTCTTC. It yields the protein CASSVRDYNEQFF.

This CDR3 is CASSTVRGQETQYF. Here the CDR3 DNA reads TGTGCCAGCAGTACGGTTCGAGGTCAAGAGACCCAGTACTTC. The gene calls are TRBV5-4 and TRBJ2-5, with D unclear. CDR1 SGHNT and CDR2 YYREEE come from the germline V gene (reference sequence). This CDR3 region has 14 residues. V lost 5 bases, J lost 2 bases, and 13 bases lay in between.

This chain joins TRBV14 and TRBJ1-6; TRBD1 agrees at 8 bases. V dropped 4 bases and J dropped 5; count of bases not matched to a gene: 4. Germline V gene lookup returns CDR1 SGHDN and CDR2 FVKESK. This CDR3 has 15 residues. The CDR3 sequence: CASSLLTGDNSPLHF. CDR3 DNA: TGTGCCAGCAGCCTCTTGACAGGGGATAATTCACCCCTCCACTTT.

This clone has a handful of counts. The V gene is TRBV6-5, the J gene TRBJ2-7; D possibly corresponds to TRBD1 (6 bases). Looked up from germline, CDR1 is MNHEY and CDR2 is SVGAGI. V was clipped by 8 bases and J by 3 bases, with 11 bases between them. The CDR3 runs 12 residues. The CDR3 DNA reads TGTGCCAGCGTTGGACAGAACTACGAGCAGTACTTC. Its translation: CASVGQNYEQYF.

The gene calls are TRBV18 and TRBJ1-1; possibly TRBD1 for D (6 bases). Germline CDR1 and CDR2: KGHSH and LQKENI. Trimming removed 1 base from V and 10 bases from J, with 13 bases in between. There are 13 residues in the CDR3. This CDR3 is CASSPQQGLRAFF. The CDR3 nucleotides are TGTGCCAGCTCACCACAACAGGGATTAAGAGCTTTCTTT.

The table lists this clone with a few counts. The chain links TRBV9 to TRBJ2-2, with D perhaps matching TRBD1 (5 bases). CDR3 size: 17 residues. CDR1 is SGDLS, CDR2 YYNGEE, per germline. V lost 0 bases and J lost 3, with 15 bases in between. The CDR3 region has the DNA TGTGCCAGCAGCGTAGACGGTGGGTCAGGGTACACCGGGGAGCTGTTTTTT. It translates to CASSVDGGSGYTGELFF.

This clone has more than one count but fewer than ten. The chain is built from TRBV6-5 and TRBJ1-1; 7 nucleotides align to TRBD1. The CDR3 is 14 amino acids. J lost 0 bases, V lost 5 bases, and 3 bases had no gene match. Germline V gene lookup returns CDR1 MNHEY and CDR2 SVGAGI. CDR3 in amino acids: CASSPGTVNTEAFF. CDR3 sequence (DNA): TGTGCCAGCAGTCCCGGGACAGTGAACACTGAAGCTTTCTTT.

This clone has a handful of counts. This sequence joins TRBV6-6 and TRBJ1-2, with D possibly being TRBD1 (6 bases). This CDR3 comprises 13 residues. Per germline, CDR1 MNHNY and CDR2 SVGAGI (reference sequence). Trimming took off 7 bases at V and 8 bases at J, with 17 bases between the two ends. CDR3 coding DNA: TGTGCCAGCAAAGGGTCAGGGGCCTGGGGCTACACCTTC. Its translation: CASKGSGAWGYTF.

The V call is TRBV21-1, the J call TRBJ1-1; TRBD1 is taken as the D call from the table, unchecked against the DNA. TRBV21-1 is given as a pseudogene. CDR3 size: 16 residues. This chain's CDR3 is CASRSWDRGSITEAFF. The CDR3 DNA reads TGTGCCAGCCGCTCCTGGGACAGGGGTTCGATCACTGAAGCTTTCTTT.

The chain uses TRBV30 and TRBJ2-7, with 8 bases identical to TRBD1. This CDR3 is 13 amino acids long. The J segment lost 3 bases and the V segment lost 6 bases, leaving 7 bases of the junction unmatched. Germline loops: CDR1 GTSNPN, CDR2 SVGIG (reference sequence). This chain's CDR3 is CACSEQGDYEQYF. For the CDR3, the DNA is TGTGCCTGTTCAGAACAGGGGGACTACGAGCAGTACTTC. The variable domain in full, with the rest retrieved from reference TRBV30 and TRBJ2-7, is SQTIHQWPATLVQPVGSPLSLECTVEGTSNPNLYWYRQAAGRGLQLLFYSVGIGQISSEVPQNLSASRPQDRQFILSSKKLLLSDSGFYLCACSEQGDYEQYFGPGTRLTVT.

V is TRBV2 and J is TRBJ1-2, with 8 bases matching TRBD1. Germline loops: CDR1 SNHLY, CDR2 FYNNEI. Trimming removed 6 bases from V and 6 bases from J; junction bases left unmatched: 12. This CDR3 is built from 15 residues. CDR3 coding DNA: TGTGCCAGCAGGCGGCAGGGGGCGCAGATGGATGGCTACACCTTC. This translates into CASRRQGAQMDGYTF.

Only a few counts were recorded for this clone. V gene TRBV11-1 combines with J gene TRBJ2-2; 15 bases align to TRBD2. In germline, CDR1 is SGHAT, CDR2 FQDESV (reference sequence). V lost 5 bases and J lost 0; bases outside the gene matches: 1. This CDR3 spans 17 amino acids. CDR3 in amino acids: CASSRTSGGANTGELFF. For the CDR3, the DNA is TGTGCCAGCAGCCGGACTAGCGGGGGGGCGAACACCGGGGAGCTGTTTTTT.

V is TRBV7-8 and J is TRBJ1-5; tentative D call: TRBD1 (6 bases). There are 15 residues in the CDR3. CDR1 SGHVS and CDR2 FQNEAQ come from the germline V gene. Trimming took 1 base from V and 5 from J, leaving 12 bases between them. CDR3 protein: CASSLEQGHYQPQHF. Written as DNA, the CDR3 is TGTGCCAGCAGCTTAGAACAGGGCCACTATCAGCCCCAGCATTTT. The variable domain in full, with the rest retrieved from reference TRBV7-8 and TRBJ1-5, is GAGVSQSPRYKVAKRGQDVALRCDPISGHVSLFWYQQALGQGPEFLTYFQNEAQLDKSGLPSDRFFAERPEGSVSTLKIQRTQQEDSAVYLCASSLEQGHYQPQHFGDGTRLSIL.